One and the same sample provided the 16 T cell receptor beta chains below, sequenced in a study of blood T cell repertoires in COVID-19. Produced via immunoSEQ multiplex PCR; TCRdb's table is partial and in-frame only. The sample lists over 200,000 clones, about 81% occurring once. The sample taken for sequencing was PBMCs or T cells enriched from blood (not recorded which). All receptors derive from a man in his forties who had recovered from COVID-19.

This chain links TRBV6-1 with TRBJ1-5; D is unclear. V was cut by 2 bases and J by 7 bases, with 12 bases left in between. Germline V CDR1 and CDR2: MNHNS, SASEGT. The CDR3 extends over 14 amino acids. CDR3 protein: CASSEWEGPQPQHF. CDR3 coding DNA: TGTGCCAGCAGTGAATGGGAGGGTCCCCAGCCCCAGCATTTT.

V is TRBV7-2 and J is TRBJ2-7; D unresolved. CDR1 is SGHTA and CDR2 is FQGNSA in the germline V gene. V dropped 2 bases and J dropped 3 bases, with 5 bases sitting between them. CDR3 size: 12 residues. This CDR3 is CASSLYGYEQYF. The CDR3 DNA is TGTGCCAGCAGCTTATACGGCTACGAGCAGTACTTC.

The chain uses TRBV5-5 and TRBJ1-2; 7 positions agree with TRBD1. The CDR3 has 17 amino acids. With 3 bases clipped from V and 8 bases from J, the junction kept 19 bases outside the gene matches. The germline V gene encodes CDR1 SGHKS and CDR2 YYEKEE (reference sequence). CDR3 DNA sequence: TGTGCCAGCAGCTACCGGGACAGCTACGAGATAGGCTGGGGCTACACCTTC. This codes for CASSYRDSYEIGWGYTF.

V is TRBV10-1 and J is TRBJ1-2, with 8 bases fitting TRBD1. The CDR3 has 14 residues. Per the germline V gene, CDR1 is WNHNN and CDR2 is SYGVQD (reference sequence). Trimming took 3 bases from V and 8 from J; bases not matched to a gene: 8. The CDR3 loop reads CASSDHAGGQGYTF. The CDR3, as DNA: TGCGCCAGCAGTGACCACGCAGGGGGCCAGGGCTACACCTTC.

V usage is TRBV3-1 (or the pseudogene TRBV3-2) and J usage is TRBJ1-3, with 9 bases fitting TRBD1. CDR3 length: 11 amino acids. Germline V gene sequence: CDR1 LGHDT, CDR2 YNNKEL (reference sequence). J was trimmed by 15 bases and V by 3 bases; bases with no gene match: 3. The CDR3 DNA is TGTGCCAGCAGCCAGGGACAGGGTCAATATTTT. Its protein product is CASSQGQGQYF.

The chain is built from TRBV29-1 and TRBJ1-2; 8 bases match TRBD1. J was trimmed by 7 bases and V by 6 bases; bases with no gene match: 7. Germline V CDR1 and CDR2: SQVTM, ANQGSEA. This CDR3 contains 12 residues. The CDR3 protein is CSVRNGQGGYTF. The CDR3 coding sequence is TGCAGCGTCCGAAATGGACAGGGTGGCTACACCTTC.

This chain links TRBV6-5 with TRBJ1-1, with D possibly matching TRBD1 (6 bases). V lost 2 bases, J lost 5 bases, and 18 bases lay in between. There are 16 residues in the CDR3. Germline CDR1 is MNHEY and CDR2 is SVGAGI. In nucleotides, the CDR3 is TGTGCCAGCAGTTACATCAGGGGAGGGGGGGGTACTGAAGCTTTCTTT. Amino acids: CASSYIRGGGGTEAFF.

This clone turned up a few times. This chain joins TRBV7-9 and TRBJ1-2, with D tentatively TRBD1 (6 bases). In germline, CDR1 is SEHNR, CDR2 FQNEAQ (reference sequence). The V gene lost 3 bases and the J gene lost 7 bases, with 12 bases spanning the gap. This CDR3 has 13 amino acids. In DNA form, the CDR3 reads TGTGCCAGCAGCTTCGGACAGAAAGGTGGCTACACCTTC. This encodes CASSFGQKGGYTF. Looking up the rest from reference TRBV7-9 and TRBJ1-2 gives the full variable domain: DTGVSQNPRHKITKRGQNVTFRCDPISEHNRLYWYRQTLGQGPEFLTYFQNEAQLEKSRLLSDRFSAERPKGSFSTLEIQRTEQGDSAMYLCASSFGQKGGYTFGSGTRLTVV.

This chain uses TRBV4-2 with TRBJ2-1; 7 nucleotides match TRBD2. After removal of 4 bases from V and 7 bases from J, the junction contained 13 bases not matched to a gene. CDR1 LGHNA and CDR2 YNFKEQ come from the germline V gene. The CDR3 has 16 amino acids. In nucleotides, the CDR3 is TGTGCCAGCAGCCCAAGAAGTGCGGGAGACAGAAATGAGCAGTTCTTC. It specifies CASSPRSAGDRNEQFF.

This clone was seen a few times. This rearrangement joins TRBV23-1 to TRBJ1-3; D unclear. TRBV23-1 is known as an ORF, though its function is uncertain. CDR3 length: 15 amino acids. Trimming cost V 4 bases and J 4 bases, with 14 bases left between them. The CDR3 DNA follows: TGCGCCAGCAGTCGACAACAGAAAAAAGGAAACACCATATATTTT. Translation gives CASSRQQKKGNTIYF.

This chain connects TRBV30 to TRBJ1-5; TRBD1 matches at 7 bases. The V gene's germline CDR1 is GTSNPN and CDR2 SVGIG (reference sequence). The CDR3 has 14 residues. The V gene end was trimmed by 2 bases and the J gene end by 9 bases; junction bases not matched to a gene: 10. DNA of the CDR3: TGTGCCTGGAGTAAGGGACAGAACAAGGGGCCCCAGCATTTT. It specifies CAWSKGQNKGPQHF.

V gene TRBV6-5 combines with J gene TRBJ1-2; 7 bases match TRBD1. The CDR3 extends over 13 amino acids. Germline V gene data show CDR1 as MNHEY and CDR2 as SVGAGI. Trimming at V came to 6 bases and at J to 2 bases, leaving 3 bases not matched to a gene. CDR3 in DNA: TGTGCCAGCAGCTCGGGACAGAACTATGGCTACACCTTC. The encoded protein is CASSSGQNYGYTF.

This CDR3 reads CSVEQGGTGGVFGGYTF. The CDR3 DNA follows: TGCAGCGTTGAACAAGGAGGGACAGGGGGCGTATTTGGAGGCTACACCTTC. The chain uses TRBV29-1 and TRBJ1-2; 12 positions agree with TRBD1. Germline values: CDR1 SQVTM, CDR2 ANQGSEA. V was pared by 2 bases and J by 8 bases, with 15 bases of the junction left unmatched. The CDR3 is 17 amino acids.

The chain has TRBV19 and TRBJ1-6; 7 bases match TRBD1. Germline loops: CDR1 LNHDA, CDR2 SQIVND (reference sequence). J was trimmed by 7 bases and V by 6 bases; bases with no gene match: 3. CDR3 length: 13 amino acids. The CDR3 spells CASRGTENSPLHF. As DNA, the CDR3 is TGTGCCAGTAGGGGGACAGAGAATTCACCCCTCCACTTT.

The chain's CDR3 is CASPGLAVTGELFF. The CDR3 region has the DNA TGTGCCAGCCCCGGACTAGCAGTCACCGGGGAGCTGTTTTTT. The chain has TRBV19 and TRBJ2-2, with 8 bases that match TRBD2. The CDR3 runs to 14 residues. The trim removed 9 bases at V and 4 bases at J, leaving 7 bases unmatched. Germline V gene sequence: CDR1 LNHDA, CDR2 SQIVND (reference sequence). Full variable domain (outside the CDR3, taken from reference TRBV19 and TRBJ2-2): DGGITQSPKYLFRKEGQNVTLSCEQNLNHDAMYWYRQDPGQGLRLIYYSQIVNDFQKGDIAEGYSVSREKKESFPLTVTSAQKNPTAFYLCASPGLAVTGELFFGEGSRLTVL.

This clone has only one observation. V usage is TRBV5-1 and J usage is TRBJ2-2, with D tentatively TRBD1 (6 bases). The CDR3 sequence is 15 residues long. Germline V gene sequence: CDR1 SGHRS, CDR2 YFSETQ. V shed 1 base and J shed 3 bases, with 10 bases lying between them. The CDR3 nucleotides are TGCGCCAGCAGCTTGACAGGGACGCACACCGGGGAGCTGTTTTTT. Amino acids: CASSLTGTHTGELFF.